These 17 T cell receptor beta chains share one sample of origin, sequenced in a study of CDR3 diversity in severe acne. TCRdb reprocessed the PCR reads via MiXCR and lists one record per CDR3 protein. The sample gives about 90,000 distinct CDR3 sequences, under 55% of which show up once; under 14% is in the top ten. The specimen sequenced was blood. The receptor source for this set is a male donor with severe acne vulgaris.

This clonotype was detected a few times. The gene calls are TRBV28 and TRBJ1-2; a possible D gene is TRBD1 (5 bases). The germline V and J ends were trimmed by 5 bases and 5 bases, with 9 bases remaining between them. This CDR3 region has 12 residues. Germline V lookup: CDR1 MDHEN, CDR2 SYDVKM. The CDR3 loop is CASSPDSYGYTF. The CDR3 coding sequence is TGTGCCAGCAGTCCCGACAGTTATGGCTACACCTTC.

This clonotype was detected only a few times. A read error may be the cause here, since a much bigger clone is one base away. The rearrangement links TRBV7-9 to TRBJ2-7; tentative D call: TRBD1 (5 bases). V lost 5 bases to trimming and J lost 0 bases, with 11 bases between them. CDR1 and CDR2 from the germline V gene are SEHNR and FQNEAQ (reference sequence). This CDR3 is 14 amino acids long. The CDR3 bases are TGTGCCAGCAGCCGCGACAGAGCCTCCTACGAGCAGTACTTC. It encodes CASSRDRASYEQYF.

To note about this clonotype: A much larger clone differs by one base, so this may be a read error. The CDR3 carries no conserved terminal phenylalanine or tryptophan, so it likely arises from a read error. This sequence joins TRBV20-1 and TRBJ1-6; tentative D call: TRBD1 (5 bases). Trimming took off 4 bases at V and 9 bases at J, with 19 bases between the two ends. Germline CDR1 is DFQATT and CDR2 is SNEGSKA (reference sequence). The CDR3 extends over 15 amino acids. The CDR3 coding sequence is TGCAGTGCTAAATACATGGCGGGGGGGACTTCACCCCTCCACTCT. Its translation is CSAKYMAGGTSPLHS.

This clonotype was counted ten times or more. The CDR3 DNA is TGTGCCACCAGCCAAACCGACTCTGGGGCCAACGTCCTGACTTTC. As protein: CATSQTDSGANVLTF. The genes are TRBV15 and TRBJ2-6; D gene unclear. The CDR3 has 15 amino acids. Germline V gene sequence: CDR1 LNHNV, CDR2 YYDKDF (reference sequence). Between the trimmed V and J ends, which lost 5 bases and 0 bases, there was a span of 8 bases. The variable domain in full, completed from reference TRBV15 and TRBJ2-6, reads DAMVIQNPRYQVTQFGKPVTLSCSQTLNHNVMYWYQQKSSQAPKLLFHYYDKDFNNEADTPDNFQSRRPNTSFCFLDIRSPGLGDTAMYLCATSQTDSGANVLTFGAGSRLTVL.

This clonotype was seen ten or more times. The chain uses TRBV6-1 and TRBJ2-3; 10 nucleotides agree with TRBD2. V shed 1 base, J shed 2 bases, and the junction held 6 bases outside the gene matches. This CDR3 comprises 17 residues. Germline CDR1 and CDR2: MNHNS and SASEGT. For the CDR3, the DNA is TGTGCCAGCAGTGAAGAGGAAGGACTAGCGGCCACAGATACGCAGTATTTT. Its translation: CASSEEEGLAATDTQYF.

The sample holds a few counts of this clonotype. The genes are TRBV20-1 and TRBJ2-7; 8 nucleotides match TRBD1. The junction had 1 base not matched to a gene; V was cut back by 1 base and J by 2 bases. CDR1 and CDR2 (germline): DFQATT, SNEGSKA (reference sequence). The CDR3 runs to 13 residues. CDR3 sequence: CSARGQGTYEQYF. The DNA for the CDR3 is TGCAGTGCTAGAGGACAGGGGACCTACGAGCAGTACTTC.

In this sample, this clonotype turned up many times. This CDR3 is CAISESMGGQLHTEAFF. CDR3 bases: TGTGCCATCAGTGAGTCGATGGGGGGCCAGTTGCACACTGAAGCTTTCTTT. The rearrangement links TRBV10-3 to TRBJ1-1, with D possibly matching TRBD1 (6 bases). The CDR3 consists of 17 residues. Germline V gene lookup returns CDR1 ENHRY and CDR2 SYGVKD. Trimming left V 0 bases short and J 3 bases short, with 17 bases between.

This clonotype was seen many times. This rearrangement joins TRBV7-3 to TRBJ2-7; 8 bases map to TRBD2. Unmatched junction bases numbered 9, after V lost 6 bases and J lost 5 bases. There are 14 residues in the CDR3. Germline CDR1 SGHTA, CDR2 FQGTGA. CDR3 protein: CASSSRGGSHEQYF. The CDR3 bases are TGTGCCAGCAGTTCCCGGGGGGGGTCCCACGAGCAGTACTTC.

This clonotype was seen a few times. The chain links TRBV6-1 to TRBJ1-6; D ambiguous. With 2 bases removed from V and 4 bases from J, the gap between germline ends came to 12 bases. CDR3 length equals 16 residues. The germline gives CDR1 MNHNS, CDR2 SASEGT. DNA for the CDR3: TGTGCCAGCAGTGAAAGGCAGGAGGAATATAATTCACCCCTCCACTTT. It encodes CASSERQEEYNSPLHF.

This clonotype was counted a single time. At one end, the junction sequence differs from germline, possibly due to a read error. This chain links TRBV4-1 with TRBJ2-7; D is undetermined. The CDR3 sequence is 16 residues long. The germline CDR1 and CDR2 sequences are MGHRA and YSYEKL. The CDR3: CACSPWPRTVKYEQYF. In DNA, the CDR3 is TGCGCCTGCAGCCCCTGGCCGAGGACGGTAAAATACGAGCAGTACTTC.

Ten or more counts support this clonotype. V is TRBV6-5 and J is TRBJ1-1; TRBD1 matches at 9 bases. Germline V gives CDR1 MNHEY, CDR2 SVGAGI. The junction had 3 bases not matched to a gene; V was cut back by 2 bases and J by 11 bases. The CDR3 loop spans 12 amino acids. The CDR3 is CASSYGQGIAFF. For the CDR3, the DNA is TGTGCCAGCAGTTACGGACAGGGGATCGCTTTCTTT.

To note about this clonotype: A read error is possible here, since a much larger clone lies one base away. The rearrangement joins TRBV7-2 to TRBJ2-7; 16 bases are shared with TRBD2. CDR1 is SGHTA, CDR2 FQGNSA, per germline. V was pared by 6 bases and J by 7 bases, with 24 bases of the junction left unmatched. This CDR3 is built from 21 residues. DNA of the CDR3: TGTGCCAGCAGAACGCGGTCCCCGGGACTAGCGGGGGGGCCGGTTATGAATGAGCAGTACTTC. This codes for CASRTRSPGLAGGPVMNEQYF.

The rearrangement uses TRBV20-1 and TRBJ2-1; 10 bases align to TRBD2. In germline, CDR1 is DFQATT, CDR2 SNEGSKA (reference sequence). V lost 5 bases to trimming and J lost 9 bases; unmatched junction nucleotides: 13. The CDR3 length is 15 residues. The CDR3 here is CSAAGGSGRAGEQFF. The DNA for the CDR3 is TGCAGTGCTGCCGGGGGAAGCGGGAGGGCCGGTGAGCAGTTCTTC.

V usage is TRBV20-1 and J usage is TRBJ2-2; 8 bases agree with TRBD2. CDR1 and CDR2 (germline): DFQATT, SNEGSKA (reference sequence). The CDR3 consists of 15 residues. The V and J ends lost 0 bases and 4 bases, in that order; junction bases with no gene match: 4. The CDR3 spells CSARDMSGSTGELFF. The DNA for the CDR3 is TGCAGTGCTAGAGATATGAGCGGGAGCACCGGGGAGCTGTTTTTT.

The chain joins TRBV19 to TRBJ1-2, with D uncertain. Per germline, CDR1 LNHDA and CDR2 SQIVND (reference sequence). Trimming pared 2 bases from V and 5 bases from J, leaving 18 bases between. The length of the CDR3 is 16 residues. This CDR3 reads CASSIPGGKIFYGYTF. The CDR3 DNA is TGTGCCAGTAGTATACCGGGCGGGAAAATATTTTATGGCTACACCTTC.

The V and J genes are TRBV20-1 and TRBJ2-7; D unresolved. V was cut by 1 base and J by 5 bases, with 12 bases left in between. The CDR3 covers 13 residues. From germline, CDR1 is DFQATT and CDR2 SNEGSKA (reference sequence). This CDR3 is CSARGRSDHEQYF. CDR3 coding DNA: TGCAGTGCTAGAGGGCGGTCCGACCACGAGCAGTACTTC.

This chain uses TRBV24-1 with TRBJ1-1; TRBD1 might be the D (6 bases). Germline CDR1 is KGHDR and CDR2 is SFDVKD. The CDR3 covers 12 residues. V lost 1 base and J 8 bases, leaving 7 bases between the germline ends. The CDR3 spells CATSDLGGEAFF. CDR3 sequence (DNA): TGTGCCACCAGTGATTTAGGGGGGGAAGCTTTCTTT.